The 31 T cell receptor beta chains below come from one sample, sequenced in a study of cytomegalovirus exposure and HLA in healthy donors. The PCR used 60 Vbeta and 13 Jbeta primers. Repertoires were generated with immunoSEQ multiplex PCR, while TCRdb's copy carries only in-frame clones and drops some. The sample contains 200,000 to 250,000 clones, around 83% of which appear only once. What was sequenced was PBMCs. These receptors were collected from a woman between 35 and 50 years old in good health and CMV-seronegative.

In its sample, this clone was seen a few times. V gene TRBV28 combines with J gene TRBJ1-2; the D is unclear. Germline CDR1 and CDR2: MDHEN and SYDVKM. The germline V and J ends were trimmed by 10 bases and 0 bases, with 9 bases remaining between them. The CDR3 has 12 amino acids. The CDR3 sequence is CATGVTNYGYTF. CDR3 DNA sequence: TGTGCCACCGGGGTCACTAACTATGGCTACACCTTC.

The chain carries TRBV2 and TRBJ2-1, with D perhaps TRBD2 (5 bases). V shed 5 bases and J shed 0 bases, with 11 bases lying between them. This CDR3 spans 15 amino acids. Germline V gene data show CDR1 as SNHLY and CDR2 as FYNNEI. In DNA form, the CDR3 reads TGTGCCAGCAGTTCGCGGGTGAGCTCCTACAATGAGCAGTTCTTC. It specifies CASSSRVSSYNEQFF.

This chain uses TRBV29-1 with TRBJ2-2; TRBD2 agrees at 7 bases. The CDR3 length is 15 residues. J gave up 4 bases and V 7 bases, and 12 bases lay outside the gene matches. CDR1 is SQVTM and CDR2 is ANQGSEA in the germline V gene. CDR3 sequence reads: CSAQLAERTTGELFF. DNA of the CDR3: TGCAGCGCTCAGCTAGCGGAGCGAACCACCGGGGAGCTGTTTTTT.

This chain joins TRBV28 and TRBJ2-7; TRBD1 agrees at 7 bases. The CDR3 spans 13 residues. The V gene end was trimmed by 3 bases and the J gene end by 6 bases; junction bases not matched to a gene: 5. Germline values: CDR1 MDHEN, CDR2 SYDVKM. CDR3 sequence: CASSFSTGFEQYF. The CDR3 DNA follows: TGTGCCAGCAGTTTTTCGACAGGGTTCGAGCAGTACTTC.

This clone is labeled as medium-sized. At the DNA level, this CDR3 is encoded by other sequences in the same sample as well. V gene TRBV6-4 combines with J gene TRBJ2-2; weak D call: TRBD2 (6 bases). Trimming left V 4 bases short and J 3 bases short, with 6 bases between. CDR1 is MRHNA and CDR2 is SNTAGT in the germline V gene. There are 13 residues in the CDR3. CDR3 bases: TGTGCCAGCAGTGCGGGAGACACCGGGGAGCTGTTTTTT. Amino acid sequence: CASSAGDTGELFF.

The chain employs TRBV2 and TRBJ2-3; 9 bases align to TRBD2. From germline, CDR1 is SNHLY and CDR2 FYNNEI. V lost 4 bases, J lost 3 bases, and 2 bases stayed unmatched. There are 14 residues in the CDR3. Here the CDR3 reads CASSATSGTDTQYF. CDR3 DNA sequence: TGTGCCAGCAGTGCAACTAGCGGGACAGATACGCAGTATTTT.

V is TRBV5-4 and J is TRBJ2-2; D unclear. The CDR3 totals 17 residues. V gave up 2 bases and J gave up 0 bases, with 14 bases separating them. Germline V gene sequence: CDR1 SGHNT, CDR2 YYREEE (reference sequence). This CDR3 is CASSFDSMISNTGELFF. In nucleotides, the CDR3 is TGTGCCAGCAGCTTCGACTCGATGATATCGAACACCGGGGAGCTGTTTTTT.

This clone was seen just once. The chain employs TRBV4-2 and TRBJ2-7; D perhaps matches TRBD2 (5 bases). V gave up 1 base and J gave up 5 bases, with 21 bases separating them. Germline V lookup: CDR1 LGHNA, CDR2 YNFKEQ. CDR3 length: 17 residues. Here the CDR3 reads CASSQGARDITKNEQYF. CDR3 DNA: TGTGCCAGCAGCCAAGGGGCGAGGGATATCACGAAGAACGAGCAGTACTTC.

The V gene is TRBV11-3, the J gene TRBJ2-1; 8 bases line up with TRBD1. Germline lookup yields CDR1 SGHNT and CDR2 YENEEA. V trimming: 6 bases; J trimming: 3 bases; junction bases outside the gene matches: 10. The CDR3 runs to 16 residues. The CDR3 DNA is TGTGCCAGCAGTCCAACCGGGACAGGCTTCTACAATGAGCAGTTCTTC. Protein product: CASSPTGTGFYNEQFF.

The chain links TRBV11-2 to TRBJ1-1; D gene unclear. The CDR3 covers 10 residues. CDR1 SGHAT and CDR2 FQNNGV come from the germline V gene. V was clipped by 5 bases and J by 8 bases, with 6 bases between them. This CDR3 is CASSGEEAFF. In DNA form, the CDR3 reads TGTGCCAGCAGCGGAGAGGAAGCTTTCTTT.

This clone was observed a few times. This sequence joins TRBV7-9 and TRBJ2-7; 7 bases map to TRBD1. Germline lookup yields CDR1 SEHNR and CDR2 FQNEAQ (reference sequence). The trim removed 5 bases at V and 5 bases at J, leaving 9 bases unmatched. This CDR3 comprises 14 residues. The CDR3 DNA reads as TGTGCCAGCAGCAGGGGACAGCAATTAGACGAGCAGTACTTC. Translated, it gives CASSRGQQLDEQYF. The entire variable domain, with the rest obtained from reference TRBV7-9 and TRBJ2-7, is as follows: DTGVSQNPRHKITKRGQNVTFRCDPISEHNRLYWYRQTLGQGPEFLTYFQNEAQLEKSRLLSDRFSAERPKGSFSTLEIQRTEQGDSAMYLCASSRGQQLDEQYFGPGTRLTVT.

V usage is TRBV29-1 and J usage is TRBJ1-1; D might be TRBD1 (5 bases). The CDR3 covers 16 residues. V lost 3 bases, J lost 10 bases, and 27 bases lay in between. Looked up from germline, CDR1 is SQVTM and CDR2 is ANQGSEA. This chain's CDR3 is CSVDPPQVEGVGVAFF. CDR3 coding DNA: TGCAGCGTTGACCCCCCCCAAGTGGAAGGGGTTGGAGTAGCTTTCTTT. The full variable domain, its missing parts supplied by reference TRBV29-1 and TRBJ1-1, is SAVISQKPSRDICQRGTSLTIQCQVDSQVTMMFWYRQQPGQSLTLIATANQGSEATYESGFVIDKFPISRPNLTFSTLTVSNMSPEDSSIYLCSVDPPQVEGVGVAFFGQGTRLTVV.

The chain couples TRBV30 to TRBJ1-2; D is unclear. The germline V gene has CDR1 GTSNPN and CDR2 SVGIG (reference sequence). CDR3 length: 14 amino acids. V lost 0 bases and J 4 bases, leaving 12 bases between the germline ends. CDR3 in amino acids: CAWSVGGISYGYTF. The DNA of the CDR3 is TGTGCCTGGAGTGTAGGAGGGATTAGCTATGGCTACACCTTC.

This sequence joins TRBV19 and TRBJ2-1; 8 bases map to TRBD1. This CDR3 has 11 amino acids. Germline CDR1 LNHDA, CDR2 SQIVND (reference sequence). Trimming at V came to 4 bases and at J to 13 bases, leaving 3 bases not matched to a gene. DNA of the CDR3: TGTGCCAGTAGTAGGACAGGGTACCAGTTCTTC. Translation gives CASSRTGYQFF.

This chain joins TRBV18 and TRBJ1-2; D possibly corresponds to TRBD1 (6 bases). This CDR3 is 15 amino acids long. Looked up from germline, CDR1 is KGHSH and CDR2 is LQKENI. The V gene lost 0 bases and the J gene lost 1 base, with 9 bases spanning the gap. The CDR3 is CASSPPRGSNYGYTF. The CDR3 bases are TGTGCCAGCTCACCACCGAGGGGGAGTAACTATGGCTACACCTTC. Complete variable domain (other parts from reference TRBV18 and TRBJ1-2): NAGVMQNPRHLVRRRGQEARLRCSPMKGHSHVYWYRQLPEEGLKFMVYLQKENIIDESGMPKERFSAEFPKEGPSILRIQQVVRGDSAAYFCASSPPRGSNYGYTFGSGTRLTVV.

This chain joins TRBV4-1 and TRBJ1-4, with 9 bases that match TRBD1. CDR3 length equals 15 residues. In germline, CDR1 is MGHRA, CDR2 YSYEKL. V gave up 2 bases and J gave up 7 bases; unmatched junction bases: 5. In nucleotides, the CDR3 is TGCGCCAGCAGCCAACCCGGGACAGGGAGTGAAAAACTGTTTTTT. Translation: CASSQPGTGSEKLFF.

The J gene is TRBJ1-3, the V gene TRBV6-6; 8 nucleotides agree with TRBD1. This CDR3 is 13 amino acids long. J gave up 4 bases and V 6 bases, and 2 bases lay outside the gene matches. Germline assignment: CDR1 MNHNY and CDR2 SVGAGI (reference sequence). The CDR3 protein is CASRDRAGNTIYF. The CDR3 DNA sequence: TGTGCCAGCAGGGACAGGGCAGGAAACACCATATATTTT.

The sample holds a few counts of this clone. The CDR3 coding sequence is TGTGCCAGCAGTGAATTGGTACTAGCAGACTACGAGCAGTACTTC. The encoded protein is CASSELVLADYEQYF. The V call is TRBV6-1, the J call TRBJ2-7; D is possibly TRBD2 (6 bases). The germline V gene has CDR1 MNHNS and CDR2 SASEGT. Trimming pared 2 bases from V and 3 bases from J, leaving 14 bases between. This CDR3 contains 15 residues.

This clone was picked up one time. The chain has TRBV2 and TRBJ2-3; a weak D match, TRBD1 (5 bases). This CDR3 is built from 15 residues. V was trimmed by 4 bases and J by 1 base, leaving 12 bases between them. Per germline, CDR1 SNHLY and CDR2 FYNNEI. In DNA, the CDR3 is TGTGCCAGCAGTGCGCAGGGTGGGGGCACAGATACGCAGTATTTT. Residues: CASSAQGGGTDTQYF.

CDR3 nucleotide sequence: TGTGCCACCAGCAGAGATTCTCCGCGGGAGGAGCAGTACTTC. As protein: CATSRDSPREEQYF. V gene TRBV15 combines with J gene TRBJ2-7; 7 nucleotides agree with TRBD2. The junction had 6 bases not matched to a gene; V was cut back by 0 bases and J by 7 bases. From germline, CDR1 is LNHNV and CDR2 YYDKDF (reference sequence). The CDR3 runs to 14 residues.

The J gene is TRBJ2-7, the V gene TRBV13; TRBD2 might be the D (6 bases). Germline V gives CDR1 PRHDT, CDR2 FYEKMQ (reference sequence). Trimming removed 5 bases from V and 3 bases from J, with 17 bases in between. The CDR3 is made up of 15 amino acids. This chain's CDR3 is CASSLWGEGIYEQYF. In DNA form, the CDR3 reads TGTGCCAGCAGCCTCTGGGGGGAAGGTATCTACGAGCAGTACTTC.

The chain employs TRBV20-1 and TRBJ1-5, with D possibly TRBD1 on 6 matching bases. Germline values: CDR1 DFQATT, CDR2 SNEGSKA (reference sequence). The CDR3 is 11 amino acids. The DNA for the CDR3 is TGCAGCGTACAGGGAACCGAGCCCCAGCATTTT. This codes for CSVQGTEPQHF.

Turning to this clone: A read error may account for a junction end that differs from germline. This chain links TRBV9 with TRBJ2-7; TRBD2 matches 11 bases. This CDR3 is built from 17 residues. Germline CDR1 SGDLS, CDR2 YYNGEE. This CDR3 reads CASSAGGGGLADYAQYF. The CDR3 DNA follows: TGTGCCAGCAGCGCCGGAGGGGGGGGACTAGCGGACTACGCGCAGTACTTC. Filled out from reference TRBV9 and TRBJ2-7, the complete variable domain reads DSGVTQTPKHLITATGQRVTLRCSPRSGDLSVYWYQQSLDQGLQFLIQYYNGEERAKGNILERFSAQQFPDLHSELNLSSLELGDSALYFCASSAGGGGLADYAQYFGPGTRLTVT.

This clone was counted between two and nine times. The genes are TRBV28 and TRBJ1-1, with 8 positions matching TRBD1. Germline assignment: CDR1 MDHEN and CDR2 SYDVKM. The J segment lost 1 base and the V segment lost 5 bases, leaving 6 bases of the junction unmatched. This CDR3 is 15 amino acids long. The CDR3 coding sequence is TGTGCCAGCAGTCGGCGGGACAGGAAGAACACTGAAGCTTTCTTT. This gives the protein CASSRRDRKNTEAFF.

This clone appeared once. V gene TRBV19 combines with J gene TRBJ1-1, with 8 bases fitting TRBD1. With V trimmed by 2 bases and J by 10 bases, 18 bases remained unmatched. The CDR3 consists of 17 residues. Germline V gene data show CDR1 as LNHDA and CDR2 as SQIVND (reference sequence). CDR3 bases: TGTGCCAGTAGTATATCCCGACAGGGGTTCTTCTCTTTTGGAGCTTTCTTT. Its translation: CASSISRQGFFSFGAFF. Looking up the rest from reference TRBV19 and TRBJ1-1 gives the full variable domain: DGGITQSPKYLFRKEGQNVTLSCEQNLNHDAMYWYRQDPGQGLRLIYYSQIVNDFQKGDIAEGYSVSREKKESFPLTVTSAQKNPTAFYLCASSISRQGFFSFGAFFGQGTRLTVV.

The V call is TRBV5-1, the J call TRBJ2-3; 9 nucleotides match TRBD2. This CDR3 comprises 16 residues. Germline CDR1 reads SGHRS; CDR2 reads YFSETQ. With 0 bases clipped from V and 1 base from J, the junction kept 3 bases outside the gene matches. CDR3 loop: CASSLARLAGTDTQYF. The CDR3 bases are TGCGCCAGCAGCTTGGCCCGACTAGCGGGCACAGATACGCAGTATTTT.

The chain recombines TRBV28 with TRBJ2-5, with D perhaps matching TRBD2 (5 bases). Germline assignment: CDR1 MDHEN and CDR2 SYDVKM. The V end was cut by 3 bases, the J end by 6 bases, with 14 bases between. The CDR3 is made up of 14 amino acids. The DNA of the CDR3 is TGTGCCAGCAGTTTCTTCACGGGAAGCAAGACCCAGTACTTC. Amino acid sequence: CASSFFTGSKTQYF.

V usage is TRBV19 and J usage is TRBJ1-1; tentatively, D is TRBD1 (5 bases). CDR3 length equals 14 residues. CDR1 LNHDA and CDR2 SQIVND come from the germline V gene (reference sequence). Deletions cut 4 bases from V and 6 bases from J, with 15 bases between. In DNA form, the CDR3 reads TGTGCCAGTAGTACGATGGGGCAGACGTCTGAAGCTTTCTTT. This translates into CASSTMGQTSEAFF.

The V call is TRBV10-3, the J call TRBJ2-1, with TRBD1 matching 7 bases. The CDR3 totals 11 residues. The ends lost 6 bases at V and 10 bases at J; junction bases unmatched: 3. Germline V gives CDR1 ENHRY, CDR2 SYGVKD. CDR3 coding DNA: TGTGCCATCAGCAAGGACAGGGAGCAGTTCTTC. The encoded protein is CAISKDREQFF.

This clone was observed a single time. CDR3 protein: CASSRASGSFYEQYF. Here the CDR3 DNA reads TGTGCCAGCAGCCGGGCTTCGGGGAGTTTCTACGAGCAGTACTTC. The rearrangement links TRBV5-4 to TRBJ2-7; D possibly corresponds to TRBD2 (5 bases). Germline CDR1 SGHNT, CDR2 YYREEE (reference sequence). The CDR3 contains 15 residues. V lost 4 bases and J 3 bases, leaving 17 bases between the germline ends.

The chain links TRBV6-1 to TRBJ1-1, with D possibly being TRBD1 (6 bases). V was clipped by 5 bases and J by 0 bases, with 10 bases between them. The CDR3 loop spans 14 amino acids. CDR1 and CDR2 from the germline V gene are MNHNS and SASEGT. CDR3 protein: CASSLQGMNTEAFF. The CDR3 nucleotides read TGTGCCAGCAGTCTACAGGGTATGAACACTGAAGCTTTCTTT.